This TCR beta chain is from a study of blood T cells in healthy people across ages. The V gene's germline CDR1 is SGHRS and CDR2 YFSETQ. The germline V and J ends were trimmed by 5 bases and 4 bases, with 9 bases remaining between them. This CDR3 has 13 residues. Primed by a sample-barcoded 5' primer and a J-beta primer mix, a second PCR proceeded for 7 to 11 cycles. Each sample yielded at least 2.5 million CDR3-containing paired-end reads. TCRdb reprocessed the 5' RACE reads via MiXCR and lists one record per CDR3 protein. This table has over a million distinct CDR3 sequences, 35% to 45% appearing once.

The genes are TRBV5-1 and TRBJ1-4; D unresolved. The receptor's source is a woman between 18 and 30 years old in good health. The sample taken for sequencing was blood. The CDR3 DNA reads as TGCGCCAGCAGTCTTAGGAGTAATGAAAAACTGTTTTTT. It is translated as CASSLRSNEKLFF.